This T cell receptor beta chain was captured in a study of shared clonotypes between healthy human individuals. Tens of thousands of T cell genomes (about 0.2 ug DNA) went into each sorted-subset replicate. Using immunoSEQ multiplex PCR, the repertoire was profiled, and TCRdb retains in-frame clones only, with some absent. The sample holds 650,000 to 800,000 clones, approximately 77% seen once. On this clone itself: The target antigen is unknown.

Only Caucasian adults living in Nashville, Tennessee made up the donor group. General study points: All-four-donor shared clonotypes had higher generation probabilities than non-shared clonotypes did. Researchers found naive subsets generally carried larger estimated richness than memory subsets.

Germline values: CDR1 SQVTM, CDR2 ANQGSEA. The CDR3 covers 13 residues. The V and J ends lost 7 bases and 2 bases respectively, with 15 bases between them. Sequences were obtained from memory CD4+ T cells sorted from blood. The subset was: CD45RA-negative fraction. This sequence originates from a woman under 40 in good health. The chain recombines TRBV29-1 with TRBJ2-7, with a possible D match to TRBD2 (5 bases). The CDR3 region is CSGGLGGTYEQYF. The CDR3 bases are TGCAGCGGGGGTTTAGGAGGAACCTACGAGCAGTACTTC.